The clone carrying this TCR beta chain came up once. Everyone who took part was 18 to 89 years old, and they came from about 25 US areas. Recovered status applied to Cohort 3 donors who had two consecutive negative PCRs. It also applied to those with clearance or with symptom resolution. Authors' methods: Estimation of nucleated cell counts was performed using reference gene primer amplification. Libraries were prepared by immunoSEQ multiplex PCR; TCRdb keeps only in-frame clonotypes and omits some of them. That table furnishes V, J and clone size, whereas the DNA furnished D and trimming. This table has roughly 450,000 clones, about 92% appearing once. Germline V CDR1 and CDR2: SNHLY, FYNNEI. V dropped 6 bases and J dropped 2; count of bases not matched to a gene: 3. CDR3 size: 15 residues. This entry comes from a study of blood T cell repertoires in COVID-19. Study-wide background: T cells, B-cell-depleted T cells, or PBMCs provided the cDNA or gDNA that served as material.

The V call is TRBV2, the J call TRBJ1-3; 11 bases are shared with TRBD1. The receptor was isolated from a man aged 18 to 29 who had recovered from COVID-19. The sequenced sample was PBMCs or T cells enriched from blood (not recorded which). DNA for the CDR3: TGTGCCAGCAGCGAGGACAGGGGGCCTGGAAACACCATATATTTT. Amino acids: CASSEDRGPGNTIYF.